This TCR beta chain stems from a study of OX40 agonist ivuxolimab in advanced cancers. Study context: Dose-escalation patients' cancers were hepatocellular carcinoma, melanoma, renal cell or head and neck cancer. Participants, roughly 80% male, averaged roughly 55 years of age, ranging from 23 to 79.

Generated by immunoSEQ multiplex PCR, the TCRdb table keeps only in-frame clones and is missing some. The table lists roughly 71,000 clones, about 79% of them singletons. With V trimmed by 5 bases and J by 1 base, 6 bases remained unmatched. Germline assignment: CDR1 LNHDA and CDR2 SQIVND (reference sequence). The CDR3 totals 16 residues. Researchers took blood at baseline, on cycle 4 day 1, and on cycle 7 day 1. This chain uses TRBV19 with TRBJ2-4; TRBD1 aligns across 9 bases. The source material was CD4+ or CD8+ T cells sorted from blood, sampled in a trial of the OX40 agonist ivuxolimab. This receptor was taken from an adult with an advanced solid tumor such as melanoma, head and neck, liver or kidney cancer. CDR3 DNA sequence: TGTGCCAGTAGTGGGGACAGGGAGGGGGCCAAAAACATTCAGTACTTC. Protein: CASSGDREGAKNIQYF.